One and the same sample provided the 14 T cell receptor beta chains below, sequenced in a study of cytomegalovirus exposure and HLA in healthy donors. The primer mix had 60 Vbeta and 13 Jbeta primers. The protocol was immunoSEQ multiplex PCR, while the TCRdb copy is restricted to in-frame clones and leaves out a portion. The data show 150,000 to 200,000 clones, roughly three quarters seen once. What was sequenced was PBMCs. These receptors were obtained from a woman aged 35 to 49 in good health and CMV-seronegative.

V is TRBV5-1 and J is TRBJ2-5; 9 nucleotides line up with TRBD2. With 6 bases clipped from V and 2 bases from J, the junction kept 8 bases outside the gene matches. There are 15 residues in the CDR3. Germline CDR1 reads SGHRS; CDR2 reads YFSETQ. This CDR3 is CASKSILAGQETQYF. For the CDR3, the DNA is TGCGCCAGCAAGAGCATTCTAGCGGGGCAAGAGACCCAGTACTTC.

The chain links TRBV28 to TRBJ2-1; 8 nucleotides align to TRBD2. Germline V gene sequence: CDR1 MDHEN, CDR2 SYDVKM. The trim removed 5 bases at V and 9 bases at J, leaving 12 bases unmatched. The CDR3 runs 15 residues. The CDR3 DNA sequence: TGTGCCAGCAGTCCCCTAAGCGGGAGAGGCAGTGAGCAGTTCTTC. Protein product: CASSPLSGRGSEQFF.

The chain combines TRBV4-2 with TRBJ1-5; D unresolved. The CDR3 has 16 residues. Germline V gene lookup returns CDR1 LGHNA and CDR2 YNFKEQ. The ends were cut back, 0 bases at V and 4 bases at J, with 13 bases in the middle. CDR3 DNA sequence: TGTGCCAGCAGCCAAGAGGGAGGACGGAAGAATCAGCCCCAGCATTTT. Protein sequence: CASSQEGGRKNQPQHF.

The chain uses TRBV11-2 and TRBJ1-3, with 7 bases fitting TRBD1. This CDR3 contains 17 residues. Germline-derived CDR1 and CDR2 are SGHAT and FQNNGV. Trimming took 4 bases from V and 0 from J; bases not matched to a gene: 9. In DNA form, the CDR3 reads TGTGCCAGCAGCTGGAGGACAGGAAAAGTCTCTGGAAACACCATATATTTT. It is translated as CASSWRTGKVSGNTIYF.

The CDR3 reads CASSLVGGRYEQFF. CDR3 DNA: TGTGCCAGCAGTCTGGTCGGGGGGCGGTATGAGCAGTTCTTC. V is TRBV2 and J is TRBJ2-1; D perhaps matches TRBD2 (7 bases). The germline gives CDR1 SNHLY, CDR2 FYNNEI. The V end lost 5 bases, the J end lost 8 bases, and 16 bases lay between the germline ends. The CDR3 extends over 14 amino acids.

This rearrangement joins TRBV6-5 to TRBJ1-1, with 8 bases lining up with TRBD1. The CDR3 is 14 residues long. Looked up from germline, CDR1 is MNHEY and CDR2 is SVGAGI. Trimming at V came to 2 bases and at J to 3 bases, leaving 2 bases not matched to a gene. This chain's CDR3 is CASSYPTGDTEAFF. CDR3 bases: TGTGCCAGCAGTTACCCGACAGGGGACACTGAAGCTTTCTTT.

The genes are TRBV6-7 and TRBJ2-3; D not resolved. TRBV6-7 is an ORF for which the function is uncertain. The CDR3 loop spans 16 amino acids. The V gene lost 6 bases and the J gene lost 1 base, with 17 bases spanning the gap. The CDR3: CASSPLQLLRTDTQYF. DNA for the CDR3: TGTGCCAGCAGCCCTTTACAATTGCTTCGCACAGATACGCAGTATTTT.

The V and J genes are TRBV6-5 and TRBJ2-1, with TRBD1 identical over 7 bases. This CDR3 has 14 amino acids. Trimming cost V 4 bases and J 4 bases; bases outside gene matches: 4. CDR1 is MNHEY and CDR2 is SVGAGI in the germline V gene. This CDR3 reads CASSSEGAYNEQFF. CDR3 nucleotide sequence: TGTGCCAGCAGTTCCGAGGGGGCGTACAATGAGCAGTTCTTC.

This chain joins TRBV19 and TRBJ1-6; perhaps TRBD1 as D (5 bases). Trimming shortened V by 4 bases and J by 8 bases, and 12 bases separated the two germline ends. Germline CDR1 is LNHDA and CDR2 is SQIVND (reference sequence). CDR3 size: 14 residues. The CDR3 DNA sequence: TGTGCCAGTAGTAAGGACATTCCTTATTCACCCCTCCACTTT. It is translated as CASSKDIPYSPLHF.

The genes are TRBV11-3 and TRBJ2-3, with a possible D match to TRBD1 (6 bases). V was shortened by 4 bases and J by 2 bases, with 19 bases between the two germline ends. The CDR3 extends over 17 amino acids. Looked up from germline, CDR1 is SGHNT and CDR2 is YENEEA. The CDR3, as DNA: TGTGCCAGCAGCTGGATTTCCGGGACACCAACCACAGATACGCAGTATTTT. Protein: CASSWISGTPTTDTQYF.

The rearrangement links TRBV7-9 to TRBJ1-3; maybe TRBD1 (6 bases). V lost 10 bases and J lost 4, with 14 bases in between. CDR3 length: 13 residues. Germline V gives CDR1 SEHNR, CDR2 FQNEAQ (reference sequence). As DNA, the CDR3 is TGTGCCACCAAATCTGGGGGCGGAAACACCATATATTTT. Amino acid sequence: CATKSGGGNTIYF.

The chain couples TRBV10-1 to TRBJ2-5; 9 bases line up with TRBD2. The germline CDR1 and CDR2 sequences are WNHNN and SYGVQD (reference sequence). J lost 5 bases, V lost 10 bases, and 17 bases had no gene match. The CDR3 has 16 amino acids. DNA for the CDR3: TGCGCCACCAGATTTAGTCGAGCGGGGGGAGGGGAGACCCAGTACTTC. Translation gives CATRFSRAGGGETQYF.

This clone was recorded only once. The genes are TRBV11-2 and TRBJ2-2, with 7 bases matching TRBD2. In germline, CDR1 is SGHAT, CDR2 FQNNGV. V lost 5 bases and J lost 8; bases outside the gene matches: 11. This CDR3 is built from 15 residues. In nucleotides, the CDR3 is TGTGCCAGCAGCAACGCCCCGGGACTACTGGGGGAGCTGTTTTTT. Encoded protein: CASSNAPGLLGELFF. The variable domain in full, with the rest retrieved from reference TRBV11-2 and TRBJ2-2, is EAGVAQSPRYKIIEKRQSVAFWCNPISGHATLYWYQQILGQGPKLLIQFQNNGVVDDSQLPKDRFSAERLKGVDSTLKIQPAKLEDSAVYLCASSNAPGLLGELFFGEGSRLTVL.

This chain uses TRBV2 with TRBJ2-3; 7 bases agree with TRBD2. CDR1 is SNHLY, CDR2 FYNNEI, per germline. Germline trimming cut 10 bases from V and 1 base from J; bases unmatched to any gene: 14. The CDR3 consists of 16 residues. CDR3 region: CAKSSGGVFGTDTQYF. Here the CDR3 DNA reads TGTGCCAAATCTAGCGGTGGGGTTTTCGGCACAGATACGCAGTATTTT.